The 21 T cell receptor beta chains listed next were all sequenced from one sample in a study of T cells after somatic rescue of genetic block. TCRdb keeps only in-frame clones here, not all; method: immunoSEQ multiplex PCR. Of 7,300 or so clones in the sample, around 81% were seen once. Sequences were obtained from peripheral blood mononuclear cells (PBMCs). Source of these receptors: a boy between 10 and 17 years old.

V gene TRBV29-1 combines with J gene TRBJ2-5; 7 bases align to TRBD2. With 2 bases clipped from V and 2 bases from J, the junction kept 8 bases outside the gene matches. The CDR3 has 15 amino acids. The germline V gene has CDR1 SQVTM and CDR2 ANQGSEA. The CDR3 region has the DNA TGCAGCGTTGAAACCTTCGGGCGGGGGCAAGAGACCCAGTACTTC. Translation: CSVETFGRGQETQYF.

The chain joins TRBV7-2 to TRBJ2-7; D unresolved. Trimming pared 2 bases from V and 4 bases from J, leaving 6 bases between. Germline V gives CDR1 SGHTA, CDR2 FQGNSA. The CDR3 covers 12 residues. As DNA, the CDR3 is TGTGCCAGCAGCTTATGGCAGTACGAGCAGTACTTC. It specifies CASSLWQYEQYF.

This rearrangement joins TRBV19 to TRBJ1-2; possible D gene TRBD1, 6 bases. Germline CDR1 is LNHDA and CDR2 is SQIVND (reference sequence). The CDR3 consists of 12 residues. The germline V and J ends were trimmed by 7 bases and 4 bases, with 10 bases remaining between them. The CDR3 here is CASNRGGYGYTF. As DNA, the CDR3 is TGTGCCAGTAATAGGGGGGGCTATGGCTACACCTTC.

Only a few counts were recorded for this clone. V is TRBV7-9 and J is TRBJ1-4; 7 nucleotides match TRBD1. The CDR3 runs to 18 residues. Germline CDR1 reads SEHNR; CDR2 reads FQNEAQ (reference sequence). The trim removed 5 bases at V and 1 base at J, leaving 13 bases unmatched. In DNA form, the CDR3 reads TGTGCCAGCAGCCGCCCGTGGAGACAGGGTATAACTAATGAAAAACTGTTTTTT. This translates into CASSRPWRQGITNEKLFF.

The chain links TRBV28 to TRBJ1-5; D is undetermined. The CDR3 runs 15 residues. The ends were cut back, 2 bases at V and 6 bases at J, with 14 bases in the middle. Per the germline V gene, CDR1 is MDHEN and CDR2 is SYDVKM. The CDR3 nucleotides read TGTGCCAGCAGTTTAGCCACACCGTCCTCTCAGCCCCAGCATTTT. Its translation is CASSLATPSSQPQHF.

This clone appeared a single time. The chain recombines TRBV6-5 with TRBJ2-1, with unresolved D. Germline assignment: CDR1 MNHEY and CDR2 SVGAGI. V lost 5 bases and J 0 bases, leaving 11 bases between the germline ends. CDR3 length equals 15 residues. CDR3 region: CASSALGLSYNEQFF. DNA of the CDR3: TGTGCCAGCAGTGCCTTGGGCCTCTCCTACAATGAGCAGTTCTTC.

This clone was seen more than once but under ten times. This chain joins TRBV4-3 and TRBJ2-5; D gene unclear. Germline V gene data show CDR1 as LGHNA and CDR2 as YSLEER. The V end lost 0 bases, the J end lost 0 bases, and 14 bases lay between the germline ends. The CDR3 is 17 residues long. The CDR3 here is CASSQEANSLYQETQYF. The CDR3 coding sequence is TGCGCCAGCAGCCAAGAGGCAAACAGCCTGTACCAAGAGACCCAGTACTTC.

There are a few counts of this clone. The genes are TRBV19 and TRBJ2-1; TRBD2 aligns across 8 bases. This CDR3 is built from 18 residues. With V trimmed by 5 bases and J by 2 bases, 14 bases remained unmatched. Germline lookup yields CDR1 LNHDA and CDR2 SQIVND (reference sequence). The CDR3 loop is CASSPLAGLSWTYNEQFF. The DNA of the CDR3 is TGTGCCAGTAGTCCGTTAGCGGGATTGTCATGGACCTACAATGAGCAGTTCTTC.

This chain joins TRBV18 and TRBJ2-5, with unresolved D. The V gene's germline CDR1 is KGHSH and CDR2 LQKENI. The CDR3 totals 13 residues. V was clipped by 2 bases and J by 4 bases, with 8 bases between them. The CDR3 DNA follows: TGTGCCAGCTCACCAGGATTGGCAGAGACCCAGTACTTC. This sequence encodes CASSPGLAETQYF.

This rearrangement joins TRBV10-2 to TRBJ1-5, with D perhaps TRBD1 (5 bases). Trimming cost V 1 base and J 9 bases, with 13 bases left between them. The CDR3 extends over 14 amino acids. Germline V gene sequence: CDR1 WSHSY, CDR2 SAAADI. CDR3 coding DNA: TGCGCCAGCAGTGAGTACTCGACAGAATTGCCCCAGCATTTT. Translated: CASSEYSTELPQHF.

The chain has TRBV7-9 and TRBJ2-3, with 11 bases that match TRBD2. Germline V gene data show CDR1 as SEHNR and CDR2 as FQNEAQ (reference sequence). The CDR3 length is 16 residues. V lost 5 bases and J lost 0; bases outside the gene matches: 4. For the CDR3, the DNA is TGTGCCAGCAGCGATAGACTAGCGGGAAGCACAGATACGCAGTATTTT. Translated, it gives CASSDRLAGSTDTQYF. Filled out from reference TRBV7-9 and TRBJ2-3, the complete variable domain reads DTGVSQNPRHKITKRGQNVTFRCDPISEHNRLYWYRQTLGQGPEFLTYFQNEAQLEKSRLLSDRFSAERPKGSFSTLEIQRTEQGDSAMYLCASSDRLAGSTDTQYFGPGTRLTVL.

This rearrangement joins TRBV11-2 to TRBJ2-7, with TRBD2 matching 11 bases. The germline V gene encodes CDR1 SGHAT and CDR2 FQNNGV. The CDR3 loop spans 16 amino acids. The V and J ends lost 5 bases and 0 bases, in that order; junction bases with no gene match: 6. In DNA, the CDR3 is TGTGCCAGCAGCCAATACACTAGCGGGAGCTCCTACGAGCAGTACTTC. It is translated as CASSQYTSGSSYEQYF. Looking up the rest from reference TRBV11-2 and TRBJ2-7 gives the full variable domain: EAGVAQSPRYKIIEKRQSVAFWCNPISGHATLYWYQQILGQGPKLLIQFQNNGVVDDSQLPKDRFSAERLKGVDSTLKIQPAKLEDSAVYLCASSQYTSGSSYEQYFGPGTRLTVT.

The V gene is TRBV6-5, the J gene TRBJ2-5; D might be TRBD1 (7 bases). Trimming took 0 bases from V and 7 from J, leaving 9 bases between them. Per germline, CDR1 MNHEY and CDR2 SVGAGI. CDR3 length: 13 residues. The CDR3 region is CASSYSQGGTQYF. In DNA form, the CDR3 reads TGTGCCAGCAGTTACTCCCAGGGGGGGACCCAGTACTTC.

CDR3 protein: CAISEDRANYGYTF. The CDR3 DNA reads as TGTGCCATCAGTGAGGACAGGGCTAACTATGGCTACACCTTC. This sequence joins TRBV10-3 and TRBJ1-2; TRBD1 matches 7 bases. The germline CDR1 and CDR2 sequences are ENHRY and SYGVKD. The CDR3 loop spans 14 amino acids. V trimming: 2 bases; J trimming: 0 bases; junction bases outside the gene matches: 0.

This sequence joins TRBV15 and TRBJ1-4; TRBD1 matches 8 bases. Germline V gives CDR1 LNHNV, CDR2 YYDKDF (reference sequence). The CDR3 length is 15 residues. Trimming at V came to 5 bases and at J to 3 bases, leaving 5 bases not matched to a gene. CDR3 sequence reads: CATSAQGVSNEKLFF. As DNA, the CDR3 is TGTGCCACCAGCGCACAGGGGGTTTCTAATGAAAAACTGTTTTTT.

The chain couples TRBV7-9 to TRBJ2-1; D unresolved. This CDR3 is 16 amino acids long. The germline V gene encodes CDR1 SEHNR and CDR2 FQNEAQ (reference sequence). V lost 4 bases to trimming and J lost 13 bases, with 26 bases between them. CDR3 nucleotides: TGTGCCAGCAGCTCGCCCAGTAGTTTGGATACAATGAGACAGTTCTTC. Its translation: CASSSPSSLDTMRQFF.

The chain links TRBV5-5 to TRBJ1-1, with a possible D match to TRBD1 (6 bases). V shed 2 bases and J shed 0 bases, with 14 bases lying between them. The length of the CDR3 is 16 residues. CDR1 is SGHKS, CDR2 YYEKEE, per germline (reference sequence). CDR3 DNA sequence: TGTGCCAGCAGCTTCTATTCAGGGGCCCTGAACACTGAAGCTTTCTTT. Its protein product is CASSFYSGALNTEAFF.

The V and J genes are TRBV5-4 and TRBJ2-3, with 9 bases aligning to TRBD2. The CDR3 length is 15 residues. Germline assignment: CDR1 SGHNT and CDR2 YYREEE (reference sequence). With V trimmed by 3 bases and J by 5 bases, 7 bases remained unmatched. CDR3 nucleotides: TGTGCCAGCAGCTCGAGCGGGGGGACGGGAGATACGCAGTATTTT. Translated, it gives CASSSSGGTGDTQYF.

The CDR3 DNA is TGTGCCATCCAGAGGTCCCTGATGGGAGAGACCCAGTACTTC. Its protein product is CAIQRSLMGETQYF. The chain uses TRBV10-3 and TRBJ2-5; D remains ambiguous. In germline, CDR1 is ENHRY, CDR2 SYGVKD. CDR3 length equals 14 residues. Trimming stripped 8 bases from V and 4 bases from J, with 17 bases between.

This chain connects TRBV5-6 to TRBJ2-3, with D unclear. The CDR3 runs to 12 residues. Germline V gene data show CDR1 as SGHDT and CDR2 as YYEEEE. Trimming cost V 7 bases and J 3 bases, with 9 bases left between them. This CDR3 reads CASGLLTDTQYF. CDR3 coding DNA: TGTGCCAGCGGCCTTTTGACAGATACGCAGTATTTT.

This clone was seen just once. Compared with germline, one end of the junction differs, possibly owing to a read error. As DNA, the CDR3 is TGTGCCAGCTCACCTCTGGGGGGTTTCAGCTCCTACGGGCAGTACTTC. The encoded protein is CASSPLGGFSSYGQYF. The V call is TRBV18, the J call TRBJ2-7; D is possibly TRBD2 (6 bases). The germline V gene has CDR1 KGHSH and CDR2 LQKENI. The CDR3 length is 16 residues.